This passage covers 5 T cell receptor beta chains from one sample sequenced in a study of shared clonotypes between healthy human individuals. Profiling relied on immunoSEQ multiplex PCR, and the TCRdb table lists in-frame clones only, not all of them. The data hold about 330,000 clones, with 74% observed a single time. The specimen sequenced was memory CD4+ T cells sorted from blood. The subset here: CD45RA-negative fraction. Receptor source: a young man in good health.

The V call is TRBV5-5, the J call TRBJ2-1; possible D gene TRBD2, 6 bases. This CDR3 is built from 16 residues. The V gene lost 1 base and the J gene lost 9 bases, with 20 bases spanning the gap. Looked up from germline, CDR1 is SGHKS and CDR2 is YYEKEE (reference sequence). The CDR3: CASSLFALGTLREQFF. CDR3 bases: TGTGCCAGCAGCTTGTTCGCGCTCGGGACTCTCCGTGAGCAGTTCTTC. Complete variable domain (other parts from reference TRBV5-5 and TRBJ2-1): DAGVTQSPTHLIKTRGQQVTLRCSPISGHKSVSWYQQVLGQGPQFIFQYYEKEERGRGNFPDRFSARQFPNYSSELNVNALLLGDSALYLCASSLFALGTLREQFFGPGTRLTVL.

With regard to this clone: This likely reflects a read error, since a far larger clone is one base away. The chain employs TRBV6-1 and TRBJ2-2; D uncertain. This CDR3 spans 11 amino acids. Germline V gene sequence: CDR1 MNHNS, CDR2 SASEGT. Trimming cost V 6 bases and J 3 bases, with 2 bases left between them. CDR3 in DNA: TGTGCCAGCAGGGACACCGGGGAGCTGTTTTTT. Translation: CASRDTGELFF.

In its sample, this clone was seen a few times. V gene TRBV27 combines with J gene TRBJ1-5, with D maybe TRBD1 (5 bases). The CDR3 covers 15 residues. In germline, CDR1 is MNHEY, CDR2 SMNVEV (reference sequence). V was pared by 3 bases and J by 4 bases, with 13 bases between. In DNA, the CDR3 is TGTGCCAGCAGTTTGGGGAGGGGACGTAATCAGCCCCAGCATTTT. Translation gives CASSLGRGRNQPQHF.

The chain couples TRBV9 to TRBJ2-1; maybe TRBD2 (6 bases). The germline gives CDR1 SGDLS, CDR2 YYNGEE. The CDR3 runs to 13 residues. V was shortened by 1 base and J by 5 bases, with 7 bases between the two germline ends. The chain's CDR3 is CASSVTGDNEQFF. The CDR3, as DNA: TGTGCCAGCAGCGTAACGGGGGACAATGAGCAGTTCTTC.

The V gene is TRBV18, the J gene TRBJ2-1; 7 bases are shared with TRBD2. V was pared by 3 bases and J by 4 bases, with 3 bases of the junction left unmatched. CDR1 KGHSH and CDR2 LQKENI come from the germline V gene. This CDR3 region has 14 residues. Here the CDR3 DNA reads TGTGCCAGCTCACCTCCAGCGGGGTACAATGAGCAGTTCTTC. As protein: CASSPPAGYNEQFF. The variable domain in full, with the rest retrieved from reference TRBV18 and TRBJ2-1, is NAGVMQNPRHLVRRRGQEARLRCSPMKGHSHVYWYRQLPEEGLKFMVYLQKENIIDESGMPKERFSAEFPKEGPSILRIQQVVRGDSAAYFCASSPPAGYNEQFFGPGTRLTVL.